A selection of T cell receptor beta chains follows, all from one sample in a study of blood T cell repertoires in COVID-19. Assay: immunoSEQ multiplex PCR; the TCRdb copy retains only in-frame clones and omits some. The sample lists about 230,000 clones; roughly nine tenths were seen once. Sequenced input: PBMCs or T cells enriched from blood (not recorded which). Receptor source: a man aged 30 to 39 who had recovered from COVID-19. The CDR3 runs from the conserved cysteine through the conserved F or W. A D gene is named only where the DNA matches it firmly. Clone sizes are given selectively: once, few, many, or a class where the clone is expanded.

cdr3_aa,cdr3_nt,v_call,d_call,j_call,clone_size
CASRMGQGNSPLHF,TGCGCCAGCAGAATGGGACAGGGAAATTCACCCCTCCACTTT,TRBV5-1,TRBD1,TRBJ1-6,many
CASKSTTYEQYF,TGTGCCAGCAAGAGTACGACCTACGAGCAGTACTTC,TRBV6-5,.,TRBJ2-7,.
CATYATGFYQPQHF,TGTGCCACCTACGCGACAGGGTTTTATCAGCCCCAGCATTTT,TRBV6-5,TRBD1,TRBJ1-5,once
CASSEGAGADTQYF,TGCGCCAGCAGTGAAGGTGCAGGGGCAGATACGCAGTATTTT,TRBV10-1,.,TRBJ2-3,.
CATSDALGQGVDNEQFF,TGTGCCACCAGTGACGCCCTGGGACAGGGGGTAGACAATGAGCAGTTCTTC,TRBV24-1,TRBD1,TRBJ2-1,.
CASSRGEAGRETQYF,TGTGCCAGCAGTCGGGGAGAAGCGGGGAGAGAGACCCAGTACTTC,TRBV3-1/TRBV3-2,TRBD2,TRBJ2-5,.
CASSVSLTGKGYTF,TGTGCCAGCAGTGTCTCCCTGACAGGGAAGGGCTACACCTTC,TRBV2,TRBD1,TRBJ1-2,few
CASSRGDRGYGYTF,TGTGCCAGCAGCCGGGGGGACAGGGGCTATGGCTACACCTTC,TRBV27,TRBD1,TRBJ1-2,.
CASSPGQEGLDGYTF,TGTGCCAGCAGTCCCGGACAGGAGGGGTTGGATGGCTACACCTTC,TRBV28,TRBD1,TRBJ1-2,once
CASSYSNRGGGGYTF,TGTGCCAGCAGTTACTCGAATAGGGGAGGCGGAGGCTACACCTTC,TRBV6-5,.,TRBJ1-2,.
CASSRQTGGGEKLFF,TGCGCCAGCAGCCGACAGACAGGGGGTGGTGAAAAACTGTTTTTT,TRBV4-3,TRBD1,TRBJ1-4,once
CASNTRSSGDYGYTF,TGCGCCAGCAATACAAGATCGTCAGGGGACTATGGCTACACCTTC,TRBV4-1,.,TRBJ1-2,.
CASSFRTGLYGIQYF,TGTGCCAGCAGCTTCCGGACAGGGTTATACGGCATTCAGTACTTC,TRBV5-6,TRBD1,TRBJ2-4,.
CATQQERDTGELFF,TGTGCCACCCAGCAAGAGAGGGACACCGGGGAGCTGTTTTTT,TRBV10-3,.,TRBJ2-2,.
CASSPQSDRSSPLHF,TGTGCCAGCTCACCACAGTCAGACAGGAGTTCACCCCTCCACTTT,TRBV18,.,TRBJ1-6,.
CASSPSRGTGELFF,TGTGCCAGCAGCCCGAGTCGAGGCACCGGGGAGCTGTTTTTT,TRBV3-1/TRBV3-2,.,TRBJ2-2,.
CATGVAGANVLTF,TGTGCCACAGGGGTGGCTGGGGCCAACGTCCTGACTTTC,TRBV19,.,TRBJ2-6,.
CASFSWAGHENEQFF,TGCGCCAGCTTCTCGTGGGCAGGGCACGAAAATGAGCAGTTCTTC,TRBV10-2,.,TRBJ2-1,.
CAISGVSGPLRGDNEQFF,TGTGCCATCAGTGGGGTGAGCGGGCCCCTTCGGGGAGACAATGAGCAGTTCTTC,TRBV10-3,.,TRBJ2-1,once
CATSDIPLRGNTQYF,TGTGCCACCAGTGACATCCCCCTTCGAGGGAATACGCAGTATTTT,TRBV24-1,.,TRBJ2-3,.